The rows below give T cell receptor beta chains drawn from one sample of a study of blood T cell repertoires in COVID-19. The protocol was immunoSEQ multiplex PCR, while the TCRdb copy is restricted to in-frame clones and leaves out a portion. Here the sample spans 220,000 or so clones, roughly 84% being singletons. Material for sequencing was PBMCs or T cells enriched from blood (not recorded which). The receptors here all came from a woman in her forties who had recovered from COVID-19. The CDR3 runs from the conserved cysteine through the conserved F or W. D genes are given only for firm matches. Size tells how often a clone was seen (once, few, many) or the class of an expanded clone, and some rows leave it out.

d_gene | j_gene | v_gene | abundance | CDR3aa | CDR3nt
. | TRBJ1-2 | TRBV27 | . | CASSSIRSWYGYTF | TGTGCCAGCAGTTCCATCCGTAGTTGGTATGGCTACACCTTC
. | TRBJ2-1 | TRBV9 | . | CASSVGIWAGRSQNNEQFF | TGTGCCAGCAGCGTAGGGATTTGGGCGGGTCGGTCCCAAAACAATGAGCAGTTCTTC
. | TRBJ2-5 | TRBV9 | . | CASSVSPGKETQYF | TGTGCCAGCAGCGTTTCCCCGGGGAAAGAGACCCAGTACTTC
. | TRBJ1-3 | TRBV29-1 | few | CSAQGDRSGNTIYF | TGCAGCGCCCAGGGTGACCGCTCTGGAAACACCATATATTTT
TRBD2 | TRBJ2-7 | TRBV18 | . | CASSPPASGNYEQYF | TGTGCCAGCTCACCCCCGGCTAGCGGCAATTACGAGCAGTACTTC
TRBD1 | TRBJ1-4 | TRBV5-1 | . | CASSWDSPNEKLFF | TGCGCCAGCAGCTGGGACAGCCCTAATGAAAAACTGTTTTTT
TRBD1 | TRBJ2-1 | TRBV11-3 | few | CASSQGTGRFGEQFF | TGTGCCAGCAGCCAAGGGACAGGCAGATTCGGGGAGCAGTTCTTC
. | TRBJ1-5 | TRBV6-1 | . | CASSDRVASNQPQHF | TGTGCCAGCAGTGACAGGGTCGCCAGCAATCAGCCCCAGCATTTT
TRBD1 | TRBJ1-2 | TRBV5-1 | . | CASRTGGVNYGYTF | TGCGCCAGCAGGACAGGGGGCGTTAACTATGGCTACACCTTC
TRBD1 | TRBJ2-3 | TRBV5-5 | . | CASSPGQGGIDTQYF | TGTGCCAGCAGCCCCGGACAGGGAGGTATAGATACGCAGTATTTT
TRBD1 | TRBJ1-1 | TRBV5-1 | . | CASSLGDRAPTEAFF | TGCGCCAGCAGCTTGGGCGACAGGGCACCCACCGAAGCTTTCTTT
. | TRBJ1-4 | TRBV5-1 | . | CASSPDPTGTNEKLFF | TGCGCCAGCAGCCCAGACCCTACAGGGACTAATGAAAAACTGTTTTTT
TRBD2 | TRBJ2-2 | TRBV4-2 | . | CASSQVAGVGRARDGELFF | TGTGCCAGCAGCCAAGTTGCAGGCGTCGGGAGGGCCCGGGACGGGGAGCTGTTTTTT
. | TRBJ1-2 | TRBV29-1 | . | CSVADGTNYGYTF | TGCAGCGTTGCTGACGGGACTAACTATGGCTACACCTTC
. | TRBJ2-3 | TRBV2 | . | CASTRGWREERDTQYF | TGTGCCAGCACGAGGGGATGGCGGGAAGAGAGAGATACGCAGTATTTT
TRBD2 | TRBJ2-1 | TRBV4-1 | . | CASSRGSGRNNEQFF | TGCGCCAGCAGCCGAGGTAGCGGGAGGAATAATGAGCAGTTCTTC
. | TRBJ1-2 | TRBV30 | once | CAWSAGYGYTF | TGTGCCTGGAGTGCCGGCTATGGCTACACCTTC
TRBD1 | TRBJ1-5 | TRBV30 | . | CAWRRGLDQPQHF | TGTGCCTGGAGGAGGGGGCTGGATCAGCCCCAGCATTTT
TRBD1 | TRBJ1-6 | TRBV9 | . | CASSNRPWGQGGSPLHF | TGTGCCAGCAGCAATCGACCCTGGGGACAGGGGGGTTCACCCCTCCACTTT
TRBD2 | TRBJ2-3 | TRBV7-2 | once | CASSPSGENTQYF | TGTGCCAGCAGCCCTAGCGGGGAAAATACGCAGTATTTT
TRBD2 | TRBJ2-1 | TRBV7-2 | . | CASSLGAGGVRNEQFF | TGTGCCAGCAGCTTAGGAGCGGGAGGAGTTCGAAATGAGCAGTTCTTC
. | TRBJ2-1 | TRBV9 | once | CASSPPSLNEQFF | TGTGCCAGCAGCCCCCCCTCCTTGAATGAGCAGTTCTTC
. | TRBJ1-3 | TRBV7-6 | . | CASSFTPTSSGNTIYF | TGTGCCAGCAGCTTTACACCGACATCCTCTGGAAACACCATATATTTT
. | TRBJ1-2 | TRBV21-1 | . | CASSKDPGDNGYTF | TGTGCCAGCAGCAAAGACCCAGGTGATAATGGCTACACCTTC
. | TRBJ2-7 | TRBV7-2 | . | CASSRESNYEQYF | TGTGCCAGCAGCCGCGAAAGTAACTACGAGCAGTACTTC
TRBD2 | TRBJ2-5 | TRBV19 | once | CASSSGREETQYF | TGTGCCAGTAGTAGCGGGAGAGAAGAGACCCAGTACTTC
. | TRBJ1-5 | TRBV15 | . | CATSDSLNQPQHF | TGTGCCACCTCTGACAGCCTGAATCAGCCCCAGCATTTT
TRBD2 | TRBJ2-5 | TRBV11-1 | once | CASSLAGLAQETQYF | TGTGCCAGCAGCTTAGCCGGACTAGCCCAAGAGACCCAGTACTTC
. | TRBJ1-1 | TRBV11-2 | . | CASSFRGGDTEAFF | TGTGCCAGCAGCTTCCGGGGAGGTGACACTGAAGCTTTCTTT
. | TRBJ2-5 | TRBV12-5 | . | CASGSDAGTQYF | TGTGCTAGTGGTTCGGATGCAGGGACCCAGTACTTC
. | TRBJ1-2 | TRBV29-1 | . | CSVGWGGISGYTF | TGCAGCGTTGGCTGGGGGGGGATTAGCGGCTACACCTTC
TRBD2 | TRBJ2-1 | TRBV5-4 | . | CATSVGLAAVDEQFF | TGTGCCACCTCGGTTGGACTAGCGGCCGTGGATGAGCAGTTCTTC
. | TRBJ2-1 | TRBV2 | . | CASRQFRDEQFF | TGTGCCAGCCGACAGTTCAGGGATGAGCAGTTCTTC
. | TRBJ2-1 | TRBV15 | . | CATSMISGSYNEQFF | TGTGCCACCAGCATGATTAGCGGCTCCTACAATGAGCAGTTCTTC
. | TRBJ2-2 | TRBV7-3 | . | CASSLTSPGELFF | TGTGCCAGCAGCTTAACGAGTCCCGGGGAGCTGTTTTTT
TRBD2 | TRBJ2-5 | TRBV7-2 | . | CASSLVVAGPGETQYF | TGTGCCAGCAGCTTAGTCGTAGCGGGGCCTGGAGAGACCCAGTACTTC
TRBD1 | TRBJ1-1 | TRBV5-1 | . | CASSLGTGVMDTEAFF | TGCGCCAGCAGCTTGGGGACAGGGGTGATGGACACTGAAGCTTTCTTT
. | TRBJ2-2 | TRBV6-5 | . | CASSYSTRVHTGELFF | TGTGCCAGCAGTTACTCGACCAGGGTCCACACCGGGGAGCTGTTTTTT
TRBD1 | TRBJ2-5 | TRBV24-1 | . | CATSDSRTGSYQETQYF | TGTGCCACCAGTGATTCCCGGACAGGGAGTTACCAAGAGACCCAGTACTTC
TRBD2 | TRBJ2-1 | TRBV28 | . | CASTLTSGWGEQFF | TGTGCCAGCACCCTAACTAGCGGATGGGGTGAGCAGTTCTTC
. | TRBJ2-1 | TRBV21-1 | few | CASSKPRTSGRLYNEQFF | TGTGCCAGCAGCAAACCCCGGACTAGCGGGAGACTCTACAATGAGCAGTTCTTC
. | TRBJ1-2 | TRBV24-1 | . | CATSDWGGRGPYGYTF | TGTGCCACCAGTGATTGGGGTGGGAGGGGTCCCTATGGCTACACCTTC
. | TRBJ1-1 | TRBV20-1 | . | CSARDSEAFF | TGCAGTGCTAGAGACTCTGAAGCTTTCTTT
TRBD1 | TRBJ1-4 | TRBV13 | . | CASSEDRLGEKLFF | TGTGCCAGCAGCGAGGACAGGTTGGGAGAAAAACTGTTTTTT
. | TRBJ2-7 | TRBV24-1 | . | CATSDPHGSYEQYF | TGTGCCACCAGTGATCCCCACGGCTCCTACGAGCAGTACTTC
. | TRBJ1-4 | TRBV21-1 | . | CASSNQTGGEKLFF | TGTGCCAGCAGCAACCAGACAGGGGGCGAAAAACTGTTTTTT
TRBD1 | TRBJ2-4 | TRBV6-5 | few | CATRQGPAKNIQYF | TGTGCCACCCGACAGGGACCAGCCAAAAACATTCAGTACTTC
TRBD1 | TRBJ1-1 | TRBV2 | . | CASTQDRGDTEAFF | TGTGCCAGCACCCAGGACAGGGGGGACACTGAAGCTTTCTTT
TRBD1 | TRBJ1-5 | TRBV2 | . | CASSSSDRGSYSNQPQHF | TGTGCCAGCAGTTCGTCGGACAGGGGTAGTTATAGCAATCAGCCCCAGCATTTT
. | TRBJ1-5 | TRBV30 | . | CAGSTLDGEPQHF | TGTGCCGGATCGACTTTGGACGGGGAGCCCCAGCATTTT
. | TRBJ1-2 | TRBV28 | once | CASSSWRGRTHGYTF | TGTGCCAGCAGTTCCTGGAGGGGTAGGACTCATGGCTACACCTTC
. | TRBJ2-7 | TRBV12-3/TRBV12-4 | . | CASRSGAYEQYF | TGTGCCAGCAGATCAGGGGCCTACGAGCAGTACTTC
. | TRBJ2-5 | TRBV6-5 | . | CASSRGLKETQYF | TGTGCCAGCAGTCGGGGACTGAAAGAGACCCAGTACTTC
TRBD2 | TRBJ2-3 | TRBV6-6 | once | CASSYGSGSSDTQYF | TGTGCCAGCAGTTACGGTAGCGGGAGCTCGGATACGCAGTATTTT
. | TRBJ2-3 | TRBV10-2 | . | CASSESLATRNTQYF | TGCGCCAGCAGTGAGTCGCTAGCGACCCGGAATACGCAGTATTTT
. | TRBJ1-6 | TRBV30 | . | CATGLAGYNNSPLHF | TGTGCTACTGGGCTAGCGGGATACAATAATTCACCCCTCCACTTT
. | TRBJ2-4 | TRBV28 | . | CASSRQIAKNIQYF | TGTGCCAGCAGTCGACAGATAGCCAAAAACATTCAGTACTTC
. | TRBJ2-2 | TRBV2 | once | CASRYRDGTGELFF | TGTGCCAGCAGATACAGGGATGGCACCGGGGAGCTGTTTTTT
TRBD2 | TRBJ2-1 | TRBV13 | . | CASSSGTSVNNEQFF | TGTGCCAGCAGCTCCGGGACTAGCGTAAACAATGAGCAGTTCTTC